This T cell receptor beta chain appears in the sequencing data of a study of blood T cell repertoires in COVID-19. Looking at the study overall: The analysed material was cDNA or gDNA that came from T cells, B-cell-depleted T cells, or PBMCs.

This CDR3 spans 19 amino acids. V was clipped by 5 bases and J by 1 base; unmatched bases: 12. CDR1 is SSHAT, CDR2 FNYEAQ, per germline (reference sequence). Sequencing used immunoSEQ multiplex PCR; TCRdb keeps in-frame clones, though not all of them. The table lists around 400,000 clones, under 85% of them singletons, with 5.1% in the top ten. Across about two dozen US areas, participants ranged in age from about 18 to 100 years. This receptor was identified in a woman between 45 and 65 years old who had recovered from COVID-19. Sequenced input: PBMCs or T cells enriched from blood (not recorded which). V and J are TRBV7-7 and TRBJ2-3; 13 nucleotides agree with TRBD2. This CDR3 is CASSEITSGRVMGTDTQYF. Written as DNA, the CDR3 is TGTGCCAGCAGCGAGATAACTAGCGGGAGGGTGATGGGCACAGATACGCAGTATTTT.